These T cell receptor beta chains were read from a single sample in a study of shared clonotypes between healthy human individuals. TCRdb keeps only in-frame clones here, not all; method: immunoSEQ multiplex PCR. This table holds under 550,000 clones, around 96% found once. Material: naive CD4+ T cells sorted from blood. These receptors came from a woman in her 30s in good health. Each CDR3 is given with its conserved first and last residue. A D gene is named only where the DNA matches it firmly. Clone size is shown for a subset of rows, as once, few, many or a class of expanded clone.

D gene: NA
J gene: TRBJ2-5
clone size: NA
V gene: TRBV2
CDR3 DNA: TGTGCCAGCAGTGCGAGGGAACCCGAGACCCAGTACTTC
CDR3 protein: CASSAREPETQYF

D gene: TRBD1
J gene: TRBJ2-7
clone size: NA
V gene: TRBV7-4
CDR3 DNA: TGTGCCAGCAGCGCAACACCGGGACAGGGATCCTACGAGCAGTACTTC
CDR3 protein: CASSATPGQGSYEQYF

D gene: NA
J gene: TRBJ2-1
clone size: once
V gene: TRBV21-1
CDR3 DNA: TGTGCCAGCAGCAAAGGGGGGGCAGCGGGAGCATGGGGTGAGCAGTTCTTC
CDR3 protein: CASSKGGAAGAWGEQFF

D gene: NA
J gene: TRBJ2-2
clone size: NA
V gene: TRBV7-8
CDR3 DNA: TGTGCCAGCAGCTTAGAGAAGGTCAGGAGGTACACCGGGGAGCTGTTTTTT
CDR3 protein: CASSLEKVRRYTGELFF

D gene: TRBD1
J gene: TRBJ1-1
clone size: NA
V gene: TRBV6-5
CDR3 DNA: TGTGCCAGCAGTTACGGGACAGGGGGCCGCGCTTTCTTT
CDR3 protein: CASSYGTGGRAFF

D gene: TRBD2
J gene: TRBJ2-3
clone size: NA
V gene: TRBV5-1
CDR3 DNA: TGCGCCAGCAGCTTGAGCGGGAGGCTCACAGATACGCAGTATTTT
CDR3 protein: CASSLSGRLTDTQYF

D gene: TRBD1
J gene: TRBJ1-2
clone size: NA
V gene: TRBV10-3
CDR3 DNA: TGTGCCATCAGTGTACACAGGGGGGAGGTCTATGGCTACACCTTC
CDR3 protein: CAISVHRGEVYGYTF

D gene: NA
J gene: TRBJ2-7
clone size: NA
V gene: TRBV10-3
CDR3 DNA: TGTGCCATCAGTGAGTCAGGCGGAGCTTCCTACGAGCAGTACTTC
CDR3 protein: CAISESGGASYEQYF

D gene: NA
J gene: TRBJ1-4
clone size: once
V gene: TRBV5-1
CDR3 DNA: TGCGCCAGCAGCTTGGGGAGAGAGGGGACGAGGGAAAAACTGTTTTTT
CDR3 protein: CASSLGREGTREKLFF

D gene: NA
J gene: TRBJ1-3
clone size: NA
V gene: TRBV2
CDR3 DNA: TGTGCCAGCAGTGACCCGACTTGGGGCAGGGAACGTGGAAACACCATATATTTT
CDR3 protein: CASSDPTWGRERGNTIYF

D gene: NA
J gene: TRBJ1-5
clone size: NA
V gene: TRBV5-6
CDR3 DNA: TGTGCCAGCAGCTTAGACACCGGTTTGACTCAGCCCCAGCATTTT
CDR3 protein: CASSLDTGLTQPQHF

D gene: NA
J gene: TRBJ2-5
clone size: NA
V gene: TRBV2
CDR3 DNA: TGTGCCAGCAGTGGAATACGGCAGGGTCAAGAGACCCAGTACTTC
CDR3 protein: CASSGIRQGQETQYF

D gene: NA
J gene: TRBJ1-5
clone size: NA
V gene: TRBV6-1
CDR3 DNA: TGTGCCAGCAGTGAAGGCTGGTATCAGCCCCAGCATTTT
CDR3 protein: CASSEGWYQPQHF

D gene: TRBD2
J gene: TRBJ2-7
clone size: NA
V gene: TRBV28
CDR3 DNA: TGTGCCAGCAGTTCCTCGGGACTAGCGGGATTTCAGCAGTACTTC
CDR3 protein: CASSSSGLAGFQQYF

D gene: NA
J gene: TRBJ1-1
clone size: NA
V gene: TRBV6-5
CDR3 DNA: TGTGCCAGCAGTGCCCGACAAAGACGCACTGAAGCTTTCTTT
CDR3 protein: CASSARQRRTEAFF

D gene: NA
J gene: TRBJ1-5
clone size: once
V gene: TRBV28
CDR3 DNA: TGTGCCAGCGATATCGGGGTCGGCCAGCCCCAGCATTTT
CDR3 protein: CASDIGVGQPQHF

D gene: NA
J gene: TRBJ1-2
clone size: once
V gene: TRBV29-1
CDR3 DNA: TGCAGCGCTGGGCGGGCAGATTATGGCTACACCTTC
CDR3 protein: CSAGRADYGYTF

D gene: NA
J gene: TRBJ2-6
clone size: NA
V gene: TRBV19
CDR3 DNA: TGTGCCAGTAGTTCACGACAACCGGCCCTTACCTCTGGGGCCAACGTCCTGACTTTC
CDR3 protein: CASSSRQPALTSGANVLTF

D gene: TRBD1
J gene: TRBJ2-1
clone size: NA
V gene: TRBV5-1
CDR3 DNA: TGCGCCAGCAGCTTGTTAGTGACAGGGGTCTACAATGAGCAGTTCTTC
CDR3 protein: CASSLLVTGVYNEQFF

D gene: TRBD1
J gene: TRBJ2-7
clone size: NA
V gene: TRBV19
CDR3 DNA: TGTGCCAGTCACGACAGGGCAGGGCACGAGCAGTACTTC
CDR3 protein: CASHDRAGHEQYF

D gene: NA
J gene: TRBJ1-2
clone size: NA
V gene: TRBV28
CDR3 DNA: TGTGCCAGCAGGAACTATGGCTACACCTTC
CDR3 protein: CASRNYGYTF

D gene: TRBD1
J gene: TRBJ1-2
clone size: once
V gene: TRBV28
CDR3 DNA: TGTGCCAGCAGTTTAGACAGGGTTGGCTACACCTTC
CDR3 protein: CASSLDRVGYTF

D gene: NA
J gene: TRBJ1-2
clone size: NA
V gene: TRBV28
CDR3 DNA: TGTGCCAGCAGTTCCAAGGTCCCCGTAGGCTACACCTTC
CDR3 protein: CASSSKVPVGYTF

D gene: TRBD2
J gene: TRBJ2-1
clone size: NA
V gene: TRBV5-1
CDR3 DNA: TGCGCCAGCAGCTTGGGCGGACTAGCCTACAATGAGCAGTTCTTC
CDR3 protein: CASSLGGLAYNEQFF

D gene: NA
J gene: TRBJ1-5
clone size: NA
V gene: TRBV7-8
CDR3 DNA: TGTGCCAGCAGCTTCCGGGGGGCTGGTCAGCCCCAGCATTTT
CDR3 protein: CASSFRGAGQPQHF

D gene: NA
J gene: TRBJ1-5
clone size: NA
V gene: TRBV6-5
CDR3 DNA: TGTGCCAGCAGTGCGGACAGACAGCCCCAGCATTTT
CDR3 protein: CASSADRQPQHF

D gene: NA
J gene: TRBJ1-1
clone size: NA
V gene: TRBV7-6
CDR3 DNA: TGTGCCAGCAGCTCCATAATGAACACTGAAGCTTTCTTT
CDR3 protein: CASSSIMNTEAFF

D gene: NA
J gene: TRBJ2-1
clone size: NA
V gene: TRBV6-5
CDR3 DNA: TGTGCCAGCAGCTCTCCCCCCTACAATGAGCAGTTCTTC
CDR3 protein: CASSSPPYNEQFF

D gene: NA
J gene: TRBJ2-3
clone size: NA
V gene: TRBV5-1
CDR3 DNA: TGCGCCAGCAGCCGAACAGGGCCAGATACGCAGTATTTT
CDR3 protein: CASSRTGPDTQYF

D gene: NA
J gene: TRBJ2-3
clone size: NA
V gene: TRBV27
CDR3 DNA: TGTGCCAGCAGTCTACGGACCGGGGTGAGGGGAACGCAGTATTTT
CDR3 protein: CASSLRTGVRGTQYF

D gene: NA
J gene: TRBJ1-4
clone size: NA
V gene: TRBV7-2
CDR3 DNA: TGTGCCAGCAGCGCGAGGTCGAATGAAAAACTGTTTTTT
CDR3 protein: CASSARSNEKLFF

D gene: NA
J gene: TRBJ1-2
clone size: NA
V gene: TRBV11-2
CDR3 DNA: TGTGCCAGCAGCTTAGGGGGCGGGGGCCCTCTGGGCTACACCTTC
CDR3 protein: CASSLGGGGPLGYTF

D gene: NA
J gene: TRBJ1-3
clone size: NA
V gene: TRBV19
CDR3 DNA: TGTGCCAGTAGTGTCCTGACAGTACCTGGAAACACCATATATTTT
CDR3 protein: CASSVLTVPGNTIYF

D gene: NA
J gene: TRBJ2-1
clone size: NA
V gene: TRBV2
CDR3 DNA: TGTGCCAGCAGTGAGGAGCAGGGGTTCTACAATGAGCAGTTCTTC
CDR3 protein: CASSEEQGFYNEQFF

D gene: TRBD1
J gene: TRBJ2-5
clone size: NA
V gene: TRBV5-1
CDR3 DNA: TGCGCCAGCAGCTCACAGGGGAGCGGTGAGACCCAGTACTTC
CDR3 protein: CASSSQGSGETQYF

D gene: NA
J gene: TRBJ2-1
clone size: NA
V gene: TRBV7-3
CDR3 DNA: TGTGCCAGCAGCCTTAAAGGGCTTGGCTACAATGAGCAGTTCTTC
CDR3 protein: CASSLKGLGYNEQFF

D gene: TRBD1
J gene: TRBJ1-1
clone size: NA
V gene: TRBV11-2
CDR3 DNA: TGTGCCAGCAGCTTAACCTGGACAGGAAGGGCTTTCTTT
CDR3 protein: CASSLTWTGRAFF

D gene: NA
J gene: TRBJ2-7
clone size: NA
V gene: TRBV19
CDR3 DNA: TGTGCCAGTAGTACCTTAACTAGCTACGTTGGGAAGCAGTACTTC
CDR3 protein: CASSTLTSYVGKQYF

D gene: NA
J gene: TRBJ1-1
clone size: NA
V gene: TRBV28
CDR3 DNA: TGTGCCAGCAGTTTAGATGAGGAAGCTTTCTTT
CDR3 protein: CASSLDEEAFF

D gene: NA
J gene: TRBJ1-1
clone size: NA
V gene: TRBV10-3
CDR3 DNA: TGTGCCATCGGAGGGGGGGGTGTGAACACTGAAGCTTTCTTT
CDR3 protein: CAIGGGGVNTEAFF

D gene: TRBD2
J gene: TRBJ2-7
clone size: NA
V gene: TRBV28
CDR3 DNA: TGTGCCAGCAGTTTGCTAGCGGGCCCCTCCTACGAGCAGTACTTC
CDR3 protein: CASSLLAGPSYEQYF

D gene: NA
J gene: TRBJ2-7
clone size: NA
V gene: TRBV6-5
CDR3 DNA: TGTGCCAGCAGTTACTCCTTCGGGGTTAGTGGGGAGCAGTACTTC
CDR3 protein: CASSYSFGVSGEQYF

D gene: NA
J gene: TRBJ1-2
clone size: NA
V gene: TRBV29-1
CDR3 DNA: TGCAGCGTTGAAGATCCTTACATGCTCGGCTACACCTTC
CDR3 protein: CSVEDPYMLGYTF

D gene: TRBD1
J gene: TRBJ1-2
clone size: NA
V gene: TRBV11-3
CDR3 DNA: TGTGCCAGCAGCCGAGGGGGCAATGGCTACACCTTC
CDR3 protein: CASSRGGNGYTF

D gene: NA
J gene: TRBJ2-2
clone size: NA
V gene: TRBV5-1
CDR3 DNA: TGCGCCAGCAGCTTGGGAGGGAACACCGGGGAGCTGTTTTTT
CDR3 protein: CASSLGGNTGELFF

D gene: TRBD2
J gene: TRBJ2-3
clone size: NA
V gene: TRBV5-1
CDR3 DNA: TGCGCCAGCAGCTTGGCACCGACTAGCGGAACAGCAGATACGCAGTATTTT
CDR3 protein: CASSLAPTSGTADTQYF

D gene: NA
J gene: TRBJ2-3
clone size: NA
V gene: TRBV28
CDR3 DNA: TGTGCCAGCACCCTCGGTATCACTCTCACAGATACGCAGTATTTT
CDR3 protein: CASTLGITLTDTQYF

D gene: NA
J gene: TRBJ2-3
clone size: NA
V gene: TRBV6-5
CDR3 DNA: TGTGCCAGCAGGTCCCTAAAGGGGGGTAAGGATACGCAGTATTTT
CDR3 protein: CASRSLKGGKDTQYF

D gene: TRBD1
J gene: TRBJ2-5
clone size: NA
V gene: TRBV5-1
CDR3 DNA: TGCGCCAGCAGCTTGGCCGGGACAGGGAGTAAGGAGACCCAGTACTTC
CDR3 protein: CASSLAGTGSKETQYF

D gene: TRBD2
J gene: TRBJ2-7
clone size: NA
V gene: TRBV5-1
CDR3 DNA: TGCGCCAGCAGCCTGGACGGACTAGATAAGCGCGAGCAGTACTTC
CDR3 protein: CASSLDGLDKREQYF

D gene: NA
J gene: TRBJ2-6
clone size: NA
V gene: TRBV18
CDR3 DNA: TGTGCCAGCTCACCATTGGAGCCGGGACCTTACTCTGGGGCCAACGTCCTGACTTTC
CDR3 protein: CASSPLEPGPYSGANVLTF

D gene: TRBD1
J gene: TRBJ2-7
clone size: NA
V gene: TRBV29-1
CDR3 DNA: TGCAGCGCCCGGACAGGTTACTACGAGCAGTACTTC
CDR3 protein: CSARTGYYEQYF

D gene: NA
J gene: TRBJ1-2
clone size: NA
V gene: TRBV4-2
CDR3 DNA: TGTGCCAGCAGCTTGGACAATGGCTACACCTTC
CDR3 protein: CASSLDNGYTF

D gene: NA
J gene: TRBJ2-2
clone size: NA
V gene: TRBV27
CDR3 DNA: TGTGCCAGCAGGGGCAGTGCGTTGGCCGGGGAGCTGTTTTTT
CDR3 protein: CASRGSALAGELFF

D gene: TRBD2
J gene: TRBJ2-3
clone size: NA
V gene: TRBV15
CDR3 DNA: TGTGCCACCAGCAGAGTCTCTAGCGGGAGGAGTGTGGATACGCAGTATTTT
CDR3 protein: CATSRVSSGRSVDTQYF

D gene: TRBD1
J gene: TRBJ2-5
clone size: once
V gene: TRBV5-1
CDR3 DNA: TGCGCCAGCAGCTACCCCCCGGGACAGGGGGCGGAGACCCAGTACTTC
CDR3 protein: CASSYPPGQGAETQYF